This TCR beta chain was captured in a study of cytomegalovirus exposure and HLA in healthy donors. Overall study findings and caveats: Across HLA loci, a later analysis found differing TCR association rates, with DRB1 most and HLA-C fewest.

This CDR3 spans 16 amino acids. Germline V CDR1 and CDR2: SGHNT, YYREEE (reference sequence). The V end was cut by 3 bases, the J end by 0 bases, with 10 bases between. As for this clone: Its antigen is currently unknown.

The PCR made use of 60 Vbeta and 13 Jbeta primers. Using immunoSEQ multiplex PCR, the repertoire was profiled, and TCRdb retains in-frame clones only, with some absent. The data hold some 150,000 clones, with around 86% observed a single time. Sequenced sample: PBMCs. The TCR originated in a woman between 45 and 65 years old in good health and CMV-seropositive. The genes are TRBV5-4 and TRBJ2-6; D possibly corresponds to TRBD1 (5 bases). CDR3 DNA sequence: TGTGCCAGCAGCTCCCCAGGGTCCTCTGGGGCCAACGTCCTGACTTTC. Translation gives CASSSPGSSGANVLTF.